The 14 T cell receptor beta chains below were found in one sample sequenced in a study of CD8+CD57+ T cells in acquired aplastic anemia. Investigators profiled TCR beta VDJ and CDR3 from genomic DNA template. MiXCR was run by TCRdb on the reads, yielding one entry per CDR3 protein. The sample records about 220,000 distinct CDR3 sequences, 34% being singletons. Sample: sorted CD4+, CD8+, or CD8+CD57+ T cells (not recorded which) from PBMCs. These TCRs come from a human donor in good health, serving as a control.

This clonotype was seen ten or more times. The V and J genes are TRBV7-2 and TRBJ2-5; D is unclear. Trimming took 4 bases from V and 5 from J, leaving 11 bases between them. CDR1 and CDR2 (germline): SGHTA, FQGNSA. The CDR3 loop spans 13 amino acids. The DNA of the CDR3 is TGTGCCAGCAGCTCAGACTGGGGTGAGACCCAGTACTTC. It is translated as CASSSDWGETQYF.

This clonotype was observed many times. The genes are TRBV5-1 and TRBJ2-3; 7 positions agree with TRBD1. The V and J ends lost 1 base and 6 bases, in that order; junction bases with no gene match: 5. This CDR3 region has 14 residues. Per germline, CDR1 SGHRS and CDR2 YFSETQ. The CDR3 nucleotides read TGCGCCAGCAGCTTGAGAGGGGGCAGTGATACGCAGTATTTT. This codes for CASSLRGGSDTQYF.

This clonotype was observed many times. The V and J genes are TRBV7-3 and TRBJ1-1; D uncertain. Germline V gene data show CDR1 as SGHTA and CDR2 as FQGTGA. Trimming pared 2 bases from V and 3 bases from J, leaving 10 bases between. This CDR3 contains 14 residues. The CDR3 bases are TGTGCCAGCAGCTTAGGAGGGTCGTACACTGAAGCTTTCTTT. It encodes CASSLGGSYTEAFF.

In the case of this clonotype: A much more abundant neighbour one base away suggests this may be a read error. The chain employs TRBV5-6 and TRBJ1-2; maybe TRBD1 (5 bases). Trimming cost V 4 bases and J 10 bases, with 11 bases left between them. This CDR3 region has 11 residues. Germline-derived CDR1 and CDR2 are SGHDT and YYEEEE. CDR3 sequence reads: CASSAGQDYTF. CDR3 nucleotides: TGTGCCAGCAGCGCAGGGCAGGACTACACCTTC.

Only a few counts were recorded for this clonotype. This may come from a read error, since a much larger clone is one base off. The V call is TRBV7-9, the J call TRBJ1-5, with D unclear. The germline V gene encodes CDR1 SEHNR and CDR2 FQNEAQ (reference sequence). There are 14 residues in the CDR3. The CDR3 DNA is TGTGCCAGCAGCTTAGGCGCCGCGAATCGGCCCCAGCATTTT. This translates into CASSLGAANRPQHF.

Note on this clonotype: The junction and the germline gene differ at one end; a read error may be behind it. The V call is TRBV12-3 or TRBV12-4, the J call TRBJ1-2, with TRBD1 matching over 7 bases. This CDR3 has 11 residues. The chain's CDR3 is CASSFGTASSF. The CDR3 DNA is TGTGCCAGCAGTTTTGGGACAGCATCCTCGTTC.

Judged by abundance, this clonotype is medium-sized. The chain couples TRBV25-1 to TRBJ1-1; D is possibly TRBD1 (6 bases). Trimming shortened V by 9 bases and J by 0 bases, and 11 bases separated the two germline ends. Germline V gene lookup returns CDR1 MGHDK and CDR2 SYGVNS. The CDR3 loop spans 13 amino acids. CDR3 nucleotide sequence: TGTGCCAGGTATACAGGGATGAACACTGAAGCTTTCTTT. Encoded protein: CARYTGMNTEAFF.

This clonotype was found many times. V and J are TRBV10-3 and TRBJ2-6, with D possibly matching TRBD1 (5 bases). Trimming took 2 bases from V and 2 from J, leaving 13 bases between them. CDR1 is ENHRY, CDR2 SYGVKD, per germline. There are 17 residues in the CDR3. CDR3 sequence: CAISENQGSPGANVLTF. The CDR3 coding sequence is TGTGCCATCAGTGAGAATCAGGGTAGCCCTGGGGCCAACGTCCTGACTTTC.

With respect to this clonotype: A much larger clone differs by one base, so this may be a read error. The chain couples TRBV9 to TRBJ1-1; maybe TRBD1 (6 bases). Germline values: CDR1 SGDLS, CDR2 YYNGEE. The CDR3 totals 13 residues. CDR3 bases: TGTGCCAGCAGGACCGGGCGGGACACTGAAGCTTCCTTT. This sequence encodes CASRTGRDTEASF. Combining the CDR3 with reference TRBV9 and TRBJ1-1 gives the whole variable domain DSGVTQTPKHLITATGQRVTLRCSPRSGDLSVYWYQQSLDQGLQFLIQYYNGEERAKGNILERFSAQQFPDLHSELNLSSLELGDSALYFCASRTGRDTEASFGQGTRLTVV.

J is TRBJ1-1 and V is TRBV19; D may be TRBD1 (5 bases). Trimming removed 9 bases at V and 1 base at J, with 12 bases between. This CDR3 spans 13 amino acids. Germline loops: CDR1 LNHDA, CDR2 SQIVND (reference sequence). CDR3 region: CASRTFENTEAFF. CDR3 bases: TGTGCCAGCCGGACATTCGAGAACACTGAAGCTTTCTTT.

This clonotype showed up many times. The chain is built from TRBV20-1 and TRBJ2-3, with 7 bases lining up with TRBD2. The V gene end was trimmed by 6 bases and the J gene end by 0 bases; junction bases not matched to a gene: 12. CDR3 size: 16 residues. Germline CDR1 DFQATT, CDR2 SNEGSKA (reference sequence). The CDR3 spells CSASEKRGLSTDTQYF. The CDR3 DNA reads TGCAGTGCAAGCGAGAAGCGGGGACTTAGCACAGATACGCAGTATTTT.

The genes are TRBV15 and TRBJ1-4, with unresolved D. The CDR3 totals 15 residues. CDR1 and CDR2 (germline): LNHNV, YYDKDF (reference sequence). V gave up 0 bases and J gave up 7 bases, with 12 bases separating them. The CDR3 DNA reads as TGTGCCACCAGCAGAGATCGGATTAGGAGTGAAAAACTGTTTTTT. It is translated as CATSRDRIRSEKLFF.

This clonotype occurred many times. The J gene is TRBJ1-2, the V gene TRBV19; D is unclear. CDR3 size: 14 residues. Germline V gene sequence: CDR1 LNHDA, CDR2 SQIVND (reference sequence). The V end was cut by 7 bases, the J end by 0 bases, with 12 bases between. The CDR3 coding sequence is TGTGCCAGTAAACTGACCGGAGCTAACTATGGCTACACCTTC. The encoded protein is CASKLTGANYGYTF.

This clonotype appeared once. V is TRBV24-1 and J is TRBJ2-3, with TRBD2 matching over 9 bases. This CDR3 comprises 16 residues. The V segment lost 1 base and the J segment 5 bases; nucleotides outside the gene matches: 6. CDR1 and CDR2 (germline): KGHDR, SFDVKD. The CDR3 region has the DNA TGTGCCACCAGTGATTTCCGGGCTAGCGGGAAAGATACGCAGTATTTT. Its translation: CATSDFRASGKDTQYF.